The present entry profiles one TCR beta chain with its context. The CDR3 contains 14 residues. Trimming took off 6 bases at V and 0 bases at J, with 9 bases between the two ends. Germline-derived CDR1 and CDR2 are MNHEY and SVGAGI. This record comes from a study of shared clonotypes between healthy human individuals. Across the study: A donor's plate count was three for CD4 naive and three for CD4 memory; CD8 naive had two and CD8 memory one.

The method was immunoSEQ multiplex PCR; TCRdb's version includes in-frame clones alone and lacks a portion of them. Among roughly 2.6 million clones listed, over 85% were seen once. This clonotype was sampled from a young man in good health. Sequencing was performed on naive CD4+ T cells sorted from blood. The subset denotes: CD45RA+ positively selected. V is TRBV6-5 and J is TRBJ2-4, with TRBD1 as a possible D gene (5 bases). In DNA, the CDR3 is TGTGCCAGCAGGGGGCTTTTAGCCAAAAACATTCAGTACTTC. Translating gives CASRGLLAKNIQYF.